The clone carrying this T cell receptor beta chain occurred a few times. The germline V and J ends were trimmed by 6 bases and 7 bases, with 15 bases remaining between them. The germline gives CDR1 SNHLY, CDR2 FYNNEI. This CDR3 has 14 amino acids. The entry originates in a study of blood T cell repertoires in COVID-19. Study background: Both acute and convalescent COVID-19 samples were obtained from the United States, Italy and Spain.

Original processing notes: Counts of nucleated cells, estimated from reference gene primer amplification, were obtained. This table comes from immunoSEQ multiplex PCR, and its TCRdb copy is limited to in-frame clones, with some not included. V, J and clone size derive from that table, while D and trimming were established from the DNA sequence. This sample yields roughly 52,000 clones, of which roughly 90% are seen a single time; roughly a quarter belongs to the top ten. The rearrangement links TRBV2 to TRBJ2-2, with D possibly TRBD2 on 6 matching bases. Source material: peripheral blood. The clonotype was recovered from a woman aged 80 or over with acute or convalescent COVID-19. Here the CDR3 reads CASRAPGGGGELFF. CDR3 nucleotides: TGTGCCAGCAGAGCACCCGGGGGTGGCGGGGAGCTGTTTTTT.